This is a list of T cell receptor beta chains from one sample in a study of cytomegalovirus exposure and HLA in healthy donors. TCRdb's copy holds only in-frame clones and misses some; the assay was immunoSEQ multiplex PCR. The sample yields some 160,000 clones, over 70% seen once. The sample taken for sequencing was PBMCs. Receptors were obtained from a man aged 45 to 65 in good health and CMV-seropositive. The CDR3 runs from the conserved cysteine through the conserved F or W. The D gene is left open where the match is weak. A clone size is listed for some rows: how often the clone was seen (once, few, many), or a class if it is expanded.

d_call,clone_size,j_call,v_call,cdr3_aa,cdr3_nt
-,-,TRBJ2-2,TRBV7-9,CASSLAGGAGELFF,TGTGCCAGCAGCTTAGCAGGGGGAGCCGGGGAGCTGTTTTTT
-,-,TRBJ2-2,TRBV2,CARPRDTSNTGELFF,TGTGCCCGCCCCAGGGACACCTCGAACACCGGGGAGCTGTTTTTT
TRBD2,-,TRBJ2-7,TRBV6-6,CASSSPTSGVTYEQYF,TGTGCCAGCAGTTCTCCCACTAGCGGAGTTACCTACGAGCAGTACTTC
-,-,TRBJ1-2,TRBV5-4,CVSSLDGGLLYGYTF,TGTGTCAGCAGCTTGGATGGGGGACTACTCTATGGCTACACCTTC
TRBD2,-,TRBJ2-7,TRBV6-5,CASSYLGLAGGYEQYF,TGTGCCAGCAGTTACTTGGGACTAGCGGGAGGGTACGAGCAGTACTTC
-,-,TRBJ2-3,TRBV18,CASSPPGQGPTDTQYF,TGTGCCAGCTCACCACCGGGGCAGGGCCCAACAGATACGCAGTATTTT
-,-,TRBJ2-3,TRBV29-1,CSSKPHPSTDTQYF,TGCAGCTCGAAGCCTCACCCGTCCACAGATACGCAGTATTTT
TRBD1,-,TRBJ2-1,TRBV28,CASSPWDRGYNEQFF,TGTGCCAGCAGTCCGTGGGACAGGGGTTACAATGAGCAGTTCTTC
-,-,TRBJ2-2,TRBV28,CASTWEGGRGTGELFF,TGTGCCAGTACCTGGGAGGGGGGCCGTGGCACCGGGGAGCTGTTTTTT
TRBD2,once,TRBJ2-5,TRBV4-1,CASSPGATAGGQGTQYF,TGCGCCAGCAGCCCGGGGGCTACAGCGGGGGGGCAGGGGACCCAGTACTTC
-,-,TRBJ1-1,TRBV27,CASRPGRVREAFF,TGTGCCAGCAGACCGGGCAGGGTAAGGGAAGCTTTCTTT
-,-,TRBJ2-1,TRBV6-5,CASSRQGYNEQFF,TGTGCCAGCAGCAGGCAGGGGTACAATGAGCAGTTCTTC
-,-,TRBJ2-7,TRBV25-1,CASSPGWEGEVRVGEQYF,TGTGCCAGCAGTCCAGGGTGGGAAGGGGAAGTTCGGGTTGGCGAGCAGTACTTC
TRBD2,-,TRBJ2-5,TRBV5-1,CASSPIAGGEETQYF,TGCGCCAGCAGCCCGATAGCGGGGGGAGAAGAGACCCAGTACTTC
-,few,TRBJ2-7,TRBV5-1,CASSFSTGDSSYEQYF,TGCGCCAGCAGCTTCAGTACGGGGGACAGCTCCTACGAGCAGTACTTC
-,-,TRBJ1-2,TRBV6-1,CASTGLINYGYTF,TGTGCCAGCACTGGACTGATTAACTATGGCTACACCTTC
-,-,TRBJ1-2,TRBV27,CASSFQGQDYTF,TGTGCCAGCAGTTTCCAGGGCCAGGACTACACCTTC
-,-,TRBJ2-5,TRBV5-1,CASSLVGWRGRRETQYF,TGCGCCAGCAGCTTGGTAGGCTGGCGGGGGCGGAGAGAGACCCAGTACTTC
TRBD1,-,TRBJ1-2,TRBV5-5,CASSLVGQTYGYTF,TGTGCCAGCAGCTTGGTGGGACAGACCTATGGCTACACCTTC
-,-,TRBJ1-1,TRBV27,CASSRQLQMNTEAFF,TGTGCCAGCAGTCGACAGTTACAAATGAACACTGAAGCTTTCTTT
TRBD1,-,TRBJ1-3,TRBV25-1,CASSPDRVFGNTIYF,TGTGCCAGCAGCCCCGACAGGGTGTTTGGAAACACCATATATTTT
TRBD1,-,TRBJ1-6,TRBV2,CASSGGTGISPLHF,TGTGCCAGCAGTGGGGGGACAGGGATTTCACCCCTCCACTTT
-,-,TRBJ2-5,TRBV18,CASSPGLLETQYF,TGTGCCAGCTCCCCGGGACTTCTGGAGACCCAGTACTTC
TRBD2,-,TRBJ2-3,TRBV9,CASSVGSGGPTDTQYF,TGTGCCAGCAGCGTAGGGAGCGGGGGCCCCACAGATACGCAGTATTTT
TRBD1,-,TRBJ2-6,TRBV27,CASSLLDRASSGANVLTF,TGTGCCAGCAGTTTATTGGACAGGGCCAGCTCTGGGGCCAACGTCCTGACTTTC
TRBD1,-,TRBJ2-7,TRBV2,CASGGGQGLSYEQYF,TGTGCCAGCGGAGGGGGACAGGGATTGTCCTACGAGCAGTACTTC
-,few,TRBJ2-3,TRBV10-3,CAISTRGKSTDTQYF,TGTGCCATCAGCACTAGAGGCAAGAGCACAGATACGCAGTATTTT
TRBD2,-,TRBJ2-5,TRBV18,CASSLTLLAGLQETQYF,TGTGCCAGCTCACTTACCCTACTAGCGGGATTACAAGAGACCCAGTACTTC
-,-,TRBJ1-5,TRBV6-5,CASSYSRSQPQHF,TGTGCCAGCAGTTACTCCCGGAGTCAGCCCCAGCATTTT
TRBD1,once,TRBJ2-7,TRBV19,CASDPGQGHEQYF,TGTGCCAGCGACCCGGGACAGGGCCACGAGCAGTACTTC
-,-,TRBJ1-1,TRBV5-1,CASSYQGWNTEAFF,TGCGCCAGCAGCTATCAGGGGTGGAACACTGAAGCTTTCTTT
-,-,TRBJ1-4,TRBV18,CASSPPQGRNEKLFF,TGTGCCAGCTCACCACCCCAGGGCCGGAATGAAAAACTGTTTTTT
-,once,TRBJ1-1,TRBV30,CALKQGLGNTEAFF,TGTGCCCTAAAACAGGGTTTGGGGAACACTGAAGCTTTCTTT
TRBD2,-,TRBJ2-5,TRBV9,CASSPRLAGGQETQYF,TGTGCCAGCAGCCCCCGGCTAGCGGGGGGTCAAGAGACCCAGTACTTC
TRBD1,-,TRBJ1-2,TRBV28,CASVIAGQGAYTTF,TGTGCCAGCGTCATAGCGGGCCAGGGGGCCTACACCACCTTC
-,-,TRBJ2-7,TRBV28,CATSGGTAYEQYF,TGTGCCACCTCGGGTGGAACTGCTTACGAGCAGTACTTC
TRBD1,-,TRBJ1-1,TRBV5-6,CASSFDRDTEAFF,TGTGCCAGCAGTTTCGACAGGGACACTGAAGCTTTCTTT
TRBD1,-,TRBJ1-2,TRBV7-3,CASSLTGGGGYTF,TGTGCCAGCAGCTTAACAGGGGGCGGAGGCTACACCTTC
TRBD1,-,TRBJ1-4,TRBV2,CASGGTGREKLFF,TGTGCCAGCGGGGGGACAGGGAGGGAAAAACTGTTTTTT
TRBD2,-,TRBJ2-5,TRBV7-3,CASSRTRGGRETQYF,TGTGCCAGCAGCCGCACCCGGGGGGGCCGTGAGACCCAGTACTTC
TRBD1,once,TRBJ1-4,TRBV5-1,CASATGGQNEKLFF,TGCGCCAGCGCGACAGGGGGCCAGAATGAAAAACTGTTTTTT